Listed below are T cell receptor beta chains from one sample, sequenced in a study of CXCR3-negative and CXCR3-positive naive CD8 T cells. After re-calling the 5' RACE reads, TCRdb lists one entry per CDR3 protein, DNA absent. This table lists about 38,000 distinct CDR3 sequences. The material sequenced was memory CD8+ T cells from blood. The receptors were sampled from a human donor in good health. Some clones in this sample may be carry-over from other donors' samples. Each CDR3 is given with its conserved first and last residue. Where a row states a size, it is once, few, many or the class of an expanded clone; other rows omit it.

v_gene: TRBV7-9; j_gene: TRBJ2-7; abundance: -; CDR3aa: CASSNRGLSEQYF
v_gene: TRBV7-6; j_gene: TRBJ2-1; abundance: -; CDR3aa: CASSLVGANEQFF
v_gene: TRBV12-3/TRBV12-4; j_gene: TRBJ2-7; abundance: -; CDR3aa: CASSLEAGTPYEQYF
v_gene: TRBV15; j_gene: TRBJ2-1; abundance: -; CDR3aa: CATSLPGEMNEQFF
v_gene: TRBV5-6; j_gene: TRBJ2-7; abundance: -; CDR3aa: CASSLSGSAYEQYF
v_gene: TRBV6-5; j_gene: TRBJ2-1; abundance: -; CDR3aa: CASSLLGGAHYNEQFF
v_gene: TRBV7-9; j_gene: TRBJ1-5; abundance: -; CDR3aa: CASSLGESSNQPQHF
v_gene: TRBV28; j_gene: TRBJ2-5; abundance: -; CDR3aa: CASSILAKETQYF
v_gene: TRBV20-1; j_gene: TRBJ2-1; abundance: -; CDR3aa: CSARDRQGGTFYNEQFF
v_gene: TRBV20-1; j_gene: TRBJ2-1; abundance: -; CDR3aa: CSANSGISSYNEQFF
v_gene: TRBV15; j_gene: TRBJ1-5; abundance: -; CDR3aa: CATSSNSYRDINQPQHF
v_gene: TRBV29-1; j_gene: TRBJ1-3; abundance: -; CDR3aa: CSVEDRQGDGNTIYF
v_gene: TRBV15; j_gene: TRBJ2-6; abundance: -; CDR3aa: CATSGTGASGANVLTF
v_gene: TRBV29-1; j_gene: TRBJ2-7; abundance: -; CDR3aa: CSVVQDNYEQYF
v_gene: TRBV7-9; j_gene: TRBJ2-2; abundance: -; CDR3aa: CASSPPLPGLAENTGELFF
v_gene: TRBV6-4; j_gene: TRBJ2-2; abundance: -; CDR3aa: CASSDGETGELFF
v_gene: TRBV20-1; j_gene: TRBJ2-7; abundance: large; CDR3aa: CSARPETGGHYEQYF
v_gene: TRBV7-3; j_gene: TRBJ1-1; abundance: -; CDR3aa: CASSYHHADGGTEAFF
v_gene: TRBV27; j_gene: TRBJ2-3; abundance: -; CDR3aa: CASSRTSPTDTQYF
v_gene: TRBV15; j_gene: TRBJ2-5; abundance: medium-sized; CDR3aa: CATSRDGTEETQYF
v_gene: TRBV28; j_gene: TRBJ1-6; abundance: medium-sized; CDR3aa: CASSPQGRDSPLHF